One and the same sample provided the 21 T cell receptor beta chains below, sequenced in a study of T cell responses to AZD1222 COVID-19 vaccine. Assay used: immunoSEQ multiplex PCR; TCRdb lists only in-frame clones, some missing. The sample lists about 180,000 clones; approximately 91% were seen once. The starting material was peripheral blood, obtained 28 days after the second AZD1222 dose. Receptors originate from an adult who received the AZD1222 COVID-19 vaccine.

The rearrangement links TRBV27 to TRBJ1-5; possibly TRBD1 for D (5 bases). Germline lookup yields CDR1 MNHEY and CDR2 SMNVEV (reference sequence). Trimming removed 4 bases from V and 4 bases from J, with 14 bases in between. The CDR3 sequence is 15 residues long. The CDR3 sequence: CASSWGGRPNQPQHF. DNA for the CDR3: TGTGCCAGCAGTTGGGGGGGACGGCCAAATCAGCCCCAGCATTTT.

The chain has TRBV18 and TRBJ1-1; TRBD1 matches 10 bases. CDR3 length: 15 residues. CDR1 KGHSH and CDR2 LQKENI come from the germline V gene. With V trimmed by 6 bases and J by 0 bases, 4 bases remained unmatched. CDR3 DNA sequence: TGTGCCAGCTCGACGGGACAGGGGTTGAACACTGAAGCTTTCTTT. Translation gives CASSTGQGLNTEAFF. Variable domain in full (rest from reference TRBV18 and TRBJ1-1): NAGVMQNPRHLVRRRGQEARLRCSPMKGHSHVYWYRQLPEEGLKFMVYLQKENIIDESGMPKERFSAEFPKEGPSILRIQQVVRGDSAAYFCASSTGQGLNTEAFFGQGTRLTVV.

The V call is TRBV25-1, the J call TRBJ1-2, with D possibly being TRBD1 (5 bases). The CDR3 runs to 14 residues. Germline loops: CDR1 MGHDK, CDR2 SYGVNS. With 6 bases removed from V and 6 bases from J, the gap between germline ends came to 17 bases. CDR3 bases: TGTGCCAGCAGAGGGACTCTCCGGAGCAATGGCTACACCTTC. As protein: CASRGTLRSNGYTF.

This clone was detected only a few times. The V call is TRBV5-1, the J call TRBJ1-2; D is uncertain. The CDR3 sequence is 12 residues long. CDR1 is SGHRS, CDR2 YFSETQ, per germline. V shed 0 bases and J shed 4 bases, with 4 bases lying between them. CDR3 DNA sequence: TGCGCCAGCAGCTTGGACAGCTATGGCTACACCTTC. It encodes CASSLDSYGYTF.

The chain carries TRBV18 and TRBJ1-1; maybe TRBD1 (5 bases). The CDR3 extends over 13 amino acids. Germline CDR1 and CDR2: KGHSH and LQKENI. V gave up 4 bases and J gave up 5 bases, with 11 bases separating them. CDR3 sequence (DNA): TGTGCCAGCTCACAGGGGTTAGGGACTGAAGCTTTCTTT. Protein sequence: CASSQGLGTEAFF.

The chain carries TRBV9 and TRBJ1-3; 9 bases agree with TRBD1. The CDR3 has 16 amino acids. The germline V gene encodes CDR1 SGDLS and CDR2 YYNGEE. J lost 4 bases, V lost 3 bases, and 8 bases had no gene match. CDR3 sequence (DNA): TGTGCCAGCAGCGCCACACAGGGGGCTGGAGGAAACACCATATATTTT. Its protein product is CASSATQGAGGNTIYF.

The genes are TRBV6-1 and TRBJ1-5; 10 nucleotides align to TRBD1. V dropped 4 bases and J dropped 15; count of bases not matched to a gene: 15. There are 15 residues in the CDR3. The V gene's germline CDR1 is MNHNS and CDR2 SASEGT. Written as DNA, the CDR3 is TGTGCCAGCAGTGCAGCCGGGACAGGGGCGCGATTTATGCATTTT. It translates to CASSAAGTGARFMHF.

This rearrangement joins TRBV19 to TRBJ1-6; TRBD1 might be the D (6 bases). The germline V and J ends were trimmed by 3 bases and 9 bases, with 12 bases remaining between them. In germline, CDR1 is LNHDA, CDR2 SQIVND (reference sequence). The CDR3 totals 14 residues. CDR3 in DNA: TGTGCCAGTAGTATGGTGGGGGGCGGTTCACCCCTCCACTTT. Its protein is CASSMVGGGSPLHF.

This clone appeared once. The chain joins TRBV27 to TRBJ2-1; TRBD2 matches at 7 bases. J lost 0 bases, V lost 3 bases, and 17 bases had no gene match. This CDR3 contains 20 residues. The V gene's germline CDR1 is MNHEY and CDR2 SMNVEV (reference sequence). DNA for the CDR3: TGTGCCAGCAGTTTCTCTGGACTAGGATCCACCTTTTTCTCCTACAATGAGCAGTTCTTC. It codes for CASSFSGLGSTFFSYNEQFF.

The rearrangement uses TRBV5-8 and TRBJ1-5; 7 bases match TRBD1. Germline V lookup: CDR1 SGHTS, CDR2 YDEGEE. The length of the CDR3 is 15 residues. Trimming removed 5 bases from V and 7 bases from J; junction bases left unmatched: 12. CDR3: CASREDRLWDQPQHF. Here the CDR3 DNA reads TGTGCCAGCAGGGAGGACAGGTTATGGGACCAGCCCCAGCATTTT.

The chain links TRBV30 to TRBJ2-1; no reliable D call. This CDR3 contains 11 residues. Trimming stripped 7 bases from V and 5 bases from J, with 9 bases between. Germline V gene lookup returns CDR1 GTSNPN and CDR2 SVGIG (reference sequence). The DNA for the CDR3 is TGTGCCTTGAACTGGAACAATGAGCAGTTCTTC. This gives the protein CALNWNNEQFF. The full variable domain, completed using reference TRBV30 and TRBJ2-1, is SQTIHQWPATLVQPVGSPLSLECTVEGTSNPNLYWYRQAAGRGLQLLFYSVGIGQISSEVPQNLSASRPQDRQFILSSKKLLLSDSGFYLCALNWNNEQFFGPGTRLTVL.

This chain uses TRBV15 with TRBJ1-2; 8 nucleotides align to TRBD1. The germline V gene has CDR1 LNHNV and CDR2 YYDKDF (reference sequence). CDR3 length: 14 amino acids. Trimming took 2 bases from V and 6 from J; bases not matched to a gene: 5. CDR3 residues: CATSRQGARHGYTF. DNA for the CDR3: TGTGCCACCAGCAGACAGGGGGCTAGGCATGGCTACACCTTC.

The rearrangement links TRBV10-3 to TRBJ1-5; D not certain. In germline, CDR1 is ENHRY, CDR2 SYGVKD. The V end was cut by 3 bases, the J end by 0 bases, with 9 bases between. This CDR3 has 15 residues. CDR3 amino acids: CAISDKGDSNQPQHF. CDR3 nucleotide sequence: TGTGCCATCAGTGATAAAGGAGATAGCAATCAGCCCCAGCATTTT.

The CDR3 region is CASSQDHRDSFTDTQYF. The CDR3 bases are TGTGCCAGCAGCCAAGACCACCGGGACTCGTTCACAGATACGCAGTATTTT. The chain couples TRBV3-1 (or the pseudogene TRBV3-2) to TRBJ2-3; D perhaps matches TRBD2 (6 bases). CDR1 and CDR2 from the germline V gene are LGHDT and YNNKEL (reference sequence). Between the trimmed V and J ends, which lost 0 bases and 2 bases, there was a span of 15 bases. The CDR3 covers 17 residues.

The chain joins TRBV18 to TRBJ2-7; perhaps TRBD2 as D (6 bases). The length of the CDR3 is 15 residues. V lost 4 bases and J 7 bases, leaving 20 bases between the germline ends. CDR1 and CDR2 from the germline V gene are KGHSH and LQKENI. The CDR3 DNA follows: TGTGCCAGCTCACGGTCCCCAACCGGGGGTGAGGAGCAGTACTTC. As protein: CASSRSPTGGEEQYF.

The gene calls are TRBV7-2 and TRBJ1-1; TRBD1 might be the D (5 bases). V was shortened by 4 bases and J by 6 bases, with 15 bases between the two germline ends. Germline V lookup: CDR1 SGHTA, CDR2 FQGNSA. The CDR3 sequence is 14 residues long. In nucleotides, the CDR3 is TGTGCCAGCAGCTCACCCCCGGGGGTGGCTGAAGCTTTCTTT. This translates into CASSSPPGVAEAFF.

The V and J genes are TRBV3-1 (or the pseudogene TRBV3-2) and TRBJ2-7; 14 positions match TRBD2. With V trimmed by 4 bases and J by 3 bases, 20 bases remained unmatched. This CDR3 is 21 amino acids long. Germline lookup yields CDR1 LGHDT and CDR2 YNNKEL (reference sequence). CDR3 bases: TGTGCCAGCAGCCCGGGACTAGCGGGAGTGGGGGGGTCACTCACCGACTACGAGCAGTACTTC. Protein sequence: CASSPGLAGVGGSLTDYEQYF.

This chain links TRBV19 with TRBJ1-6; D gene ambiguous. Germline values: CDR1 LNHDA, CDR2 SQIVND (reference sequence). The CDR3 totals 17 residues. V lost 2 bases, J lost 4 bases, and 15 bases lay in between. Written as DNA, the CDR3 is TGTGCCAGTAGTATATCGGCCGCAAAAGGGTATAATTCACCCCTCCACTTT. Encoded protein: CASSISAAKGYNSPLHF.

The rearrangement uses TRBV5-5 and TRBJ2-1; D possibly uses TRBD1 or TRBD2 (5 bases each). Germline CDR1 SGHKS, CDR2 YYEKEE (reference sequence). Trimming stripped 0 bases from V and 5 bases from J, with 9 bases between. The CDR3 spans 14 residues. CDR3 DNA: TGTGCCAGCAGCTTGGCGGGACCTAACAATGAGCAGTTCTTC. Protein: CASSLAGPNNEQFF.

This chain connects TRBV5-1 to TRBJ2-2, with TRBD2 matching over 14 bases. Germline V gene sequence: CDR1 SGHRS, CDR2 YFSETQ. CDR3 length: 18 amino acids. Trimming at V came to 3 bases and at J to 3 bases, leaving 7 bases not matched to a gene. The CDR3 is CASSSGTSGRSYTGELFF. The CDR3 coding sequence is TGCGCCAGCAGCTCGGGGACTAGCGGGAGATCGTACACCGGGGAGCTGTTTTTT.

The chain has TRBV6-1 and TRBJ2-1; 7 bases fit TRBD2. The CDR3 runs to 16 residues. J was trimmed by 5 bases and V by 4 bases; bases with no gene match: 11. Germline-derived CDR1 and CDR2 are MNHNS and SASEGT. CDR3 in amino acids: CASSGRDGRYHNEQFF. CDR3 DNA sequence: TGTGCCAGCAGTGGGAGGGACGGGAGGTACCACAATGAGCAGTTCTTC.